What follows are 27 T cell receptor beta chains derived from one specimen sequenced in a study of response to subunit inactivated influenza vaccine. Using its own MiXCR run on the RT-PCR reads, TCRdb lists one record per CDR3 protein. The table includes under 750,000 distinct CDR3 sequences, about 10% detected once. Here the sequenced sample was PBMCs from blood, taken on the day of vaccination. The source is a man aged 45-60 years who received an inactivated influenza vaccine.

This clonotype was observed a few times. The chain links TRBV11-1 to TRBJ2-7, with TRBD2 matching 8 bases. Germline CDR1 is SGHAT and CDR2 is FQDESV (reference sequence). This CDR3 is built from 18 residues. V was clipped by 5 bases and J by 2 bases; unmatched bases: 17. CDR3 sequence: CASSDGTRRMSPPYEQYF. The CDR3 DNA is TGTGCCAGCAGCGACGGGACTAGAAGGATGAGTCCCCCCTACGAGCAGTACTTC.

This chain links TRBV20-1 with TRBJ1-2, with D possibly being TRBD1 (5 bases). Deletions cut 4 bases from V and 0 bases from J, with 9 bases between. The CDR3 totals 13 residues. Germline loops: CDR1 DFQATT, CDR2 SNEGSKA (reference sequence). CDR3 coding DNA: TGCAGTGCTACGACCAGGGCTAACTATGGCTACACCTTC. This encodes CSATTRANYGYTF.

The J gene is TRBJ2-2, the V gene TRBV19; D call uncertain. Germline values: CDR1 LNHDA, CDR2 SQIVND (reference sequence). This CDR3 contains 14 residues. Trimming shortened V by 8 bases and J by 1 base, and 11 bases separated the two germline ends. DNA of the CDR3: TGTGCCAGTCGGGCGGATTTGAACACCGGGGAGCTGTTTTTT. Residues: CASRADLNTGELFF.

The chain is built from TRBV11-2 and TRBJ2-5; a weak D match, TRBD2 (5 bases). Germline lookup yields CDR1 SGHAT and CDR2 FQNNGV. V lost 2 bases and J lost 1, with 20 bases in between. The CDR3 has 18 amino acids. CDR3 DNA sequence: TGTGCCAGCAGCTTATACTCTGCTGCGGGCCGGGTCCAAGAGACCCAGTACTTC. Its translation is CASSLYSAAGRVQETQYF.

This clonotype has only a few counts. The V and J genes are TRBV4-2 and TRBJ2-7, with TRBD2 identical over 7 bases. Losses at the gene ends were 1 base for V and 3 bases for J; bases not matched to a gene: 9. The CDR3 is made up of 16 amino acids. Germline CDR1 is LGHNA and CDR2 is YNFKEQ. The CDR3 loop reads CASSQATSATVYEQYF. Written as DNA, the CDR3 is TGTGCCAGCAGCCAAGCTACTAGCGCGACCGTCTACGAGCAGTACTTC.

This clonotype turned up a few times. The chain recombines TRBV6-5 with TRBJ2-7, with 13 bases identical to TRBD2. The CDR3 is 16 residues long. Germline CDR1 reads MNHEY; CDR2 reads SVGAGI. J lost 3 bases, V lost 5 bases, and 7 bases had no gene match. CDR3 sequence (DNA): TGTGCCAGCAGTAACGGACTAGCGGGAGCCTACTACGAGCAGTACTTC. It is translated as CASSNGLAGAYYEQYF.

This clonotype has only a few counts. The V call is TRBV5-1, the J call TRBJ2-1, with 8 bases that match TRBD1. CDR1 SGHRS and CDR2 YFSETQ come from the germline V gene. After removal of 1 base from V and 3 bases from J, the junction contained 15 bases not matched to a gene. The CDR3 consists of 19 residues. The CDR3 loop is CASSLPGARGPRNYNEQFF. The CDR3 DNA is TGCGCCAGCAGCTTGCCAGGCGCCAGGGGGCCGAGAAACTACAATGAGCAGTTCTTC. The full variable domain, in which reference TRBV5-1 and TRBJ2-1 provide the parts outside the CDR3, is KAGVTQTPRYLIKTRGQQVTLSCSPISGHRSVSWYQQTPGQGLQFLFEYFSETQRNKGNFPGRFSGRQFSNSRSEMNVSTLELGDSALYLCASSLPGARGPRNYNEQFFGPGTRLTVL.

This clonotype was seen more than once but under ten times. This chain joins TRBV6-2 or TRBV6-3 and TRBJ2-5; perhaps D is TRBD1 or TRBD2 (7 bases each). Trimming cost V 10 bases and J 4 bases, with 16 bases left between them. Germline values: CDR1 MNHEY, CDR2 SVGEGT. The CDR3 contains 13 residues. CDR3: CATRQGGRETQYF. Written as DNA, the CDR3 is TGTGCCACACGACAGGGCGGGAGAGAGACCCAGTACTTC.

In this sample, this clonotype turned up many times. V gene TRBV7-9 combines with J gene TRBJ1-2, with D unclear. V dropped 0 bases and J dropped 6 bases, with 8 bases sitting between them. Looked up from germline, CDR1 is SEHNR and CDR2 is FQNEAQ (reference sequence). The CDR3 sequence is 13 residues long. The CDR3 loop reads CASSLAAADGYTF. As DNA, the CDR3 is TGTGCCAGCAGCTTAGCGGCCGCGGATGGCTACACCTTC. The full variable domain, in which reference TRBV7-9 and TRBJ1-2 provide the parts outside the CDR3, is DTGVSQNPRHKITKRGQNVTFRCDPISEHNRLYWYRQTLGQGPEFLTYFQNEAQLEKSRLLSDRFSAERPKGSFSTLEIQRTEQGDSAMYLCASSLAAADGYTFGSGTRLTVV.

Comments on this clonotype: The junction and the germline gene differ at one end; a read error may be behind it. The CDR3 DNA is TGTACCAGCAGCCACTCCAGGATTGAGGACACTGAAGCTTTCTTT. Amino acids: CTSSHSRIEDTEAFF. The V call is TRBV7-9, the J call TRBJ1-1; D gene ambiguous. The CDR3 extends over 15 amino acids. CDR1 SEHNR and CDR2 FQNEAQ come from the germline V gene (reference sequence).

This chain joins TRBV7-2 and TRBJ1-5; D possibly corresponds to TRBD1 (5 bases). CDR3 length equals 13 residues. V was clipped by 2 bases and J by 11 bases, with 13 bases between them. Germline assignment: CDR1 SGHTA and CDR2 FQGNSA. CDR3 bases: TGTGCCAGCAGCTTAAGGGGAGATCAAGCCCAGCATTTT. Translation: CASSLRGDQAQHF.

Only a few counts were recorded for this clonotype. V usage is TRBV6-1 and J usage is TRBJ1-1; D ambiguous. V lost 6 bases to trimming and J lost 1 base, with 15 bases between them. This CDR3 comprises 15 residues. From germline, CDR1 is MNHNS and CDR2 SASEGT. CDR3 in DNA: TGTGCCAGCAGCCCCCGCGGCAGATCGAACACTGAAGCTTTCTTT. This codes for CASSPRGRSNTEAFF.

This clonotype was detected a few times. The chain has TRBV16 and TRBJ2-5; TRBD1 matches 11 bases. Germline-derived CDR1 and CDR2 are KGHSY and FQNENV. Trimming removed 8 bases from V and 0 bases from J; junction bases left unmatched: 2. The length of the CDR3 is 14 residues. CDR3 in amino acids: CASGQGAHQETQYF. CDR3 coding DNA: TGTGCCAGCGGACAGGGGGCCCACCAAGAGACCCAGTACTTC. The full variable domain, in which reference TRBV16 and TRBJ2-5 provide the parts outside the CDR3, is GEEVAQTPKHLVRGEGQKAKLYCAPIKGHSYVFWYQQVLKNEFKFLISFQNENVFDETGMPKERFSAKCLPNSPCSLEIQATKLEDSAVYFCASGQGAHQETQYFGPGTRLLVL.

The chain recombines TRBV25-1 with TRBJ2-6; 7 bases fit TRBD1. The germline V gene has CDR1 MGHDK and CDR2 SYGVNS. The V and J ends lost 4 bases and 0 bases, in that order; junction bases with no gene match: 12. The CDR3 runs to 19 residues. Here the CDR3 reads CASSVYGQGVLSGANVLTF. The CDR3 DNA is TGTGCCAGCAGTGTTTATGGGCAGGGGGTGCTCTCTGGGGCCAACGTCCTGACTTTC. Combining the CDR3 with reference TRBV25-1 and TRBJ2-6 gives the whole variable domain EADIYQTPRYLVIGTGKKITLECSQTMGHDKMYWYQQDPGMELHLIHYSYGVNSTEKGDLSSESTVSRIRTEHFPLTLESARPSHTSQYLCASSVYGQGVLSGANVLTFGAGSRLTVL.

This chain uses TRBV20-1 with TRBJ2-7; D might be TRBD1 or TRBD2, each matching 6 bases. This CDR3 comprises 15 residues. Germline V CDR1 and CDR2: DFQATT, SNEGSKA (reference sequence). Trimming left V 5 bases short and J 2 bases short, with 19 bases between. In DNA form, the CDR3 reads TGCAGTGCTCCGGATAATAGGGGGGCCGCCTACGAGCAGTACTTC. Translating it yields CSAPDNRGAAYEQYF.

The chain joins TRBV5-5 to TRBJ1-5, with D unresolved. CDR3 length equals 15 residues. Germline CDR1 SGHKS, CDR2 YYEKEE (reference sequence). V lost 0 bases to trimming and J lost 4 bases, with 11 bases between them. The CDR3 DNA sequence: TGTGCCAGCAGCTTGGAGGGATATAGGAATCAGCCCCAGCATTTT. Amino acids: CASSLEGYRNQPQHF. The variable domain in full, completed from reference TRBV5-5 and TRBJ1-5, reads DAGVTQSPTHLIKTRGQQVTLRCSPISGHKSVSWYQQVLGQGPQFIFQYYEKEERGRGNFPDRFSARQFPNYSSELNVNALLLGDSALYLCASSLEGYRNQPQHFGDGTRLSIL.

The chain employs TRBV5-1 and TRBJ2-1, with 7 bases matching TRBD2. The ends lost 4 bases at V and 8 bases at J; junction bases unmatched: 9. This CDR3 is built from 14 residues. Germline V lookup: CDR1 SGHRS, CDR2 YFSETQ. This CDR3 reads CASSQRLAAYEQFF. The CDR3 DNA follows: TGCGCCAGCAGCCAGAGACTAGCTGCCTATGAGCAGTTCTTC.

This clonotype showed up many times. V and J are TRBV5-1 and TRBJ2-7, with 9 bases identical to TRBD2. CDR3 length: 14 residues. Unmatched junction bases numbered 3, after V lost 5 bases and J lost 0 bases. Germline CDR1 reads SGHRS; CDR2 reads YFSETQ. The DNA for the CDR3 is TGCGCCAGCAGTGAGCGGGGGGACTCCTACGAGCAGTACTTC. This sequence encodes CASSERGDSYEQYF.

This clonotype appeared a few times. The V and J genes are TRBV20-1 and TRBJ2-5; D perhaps matches TRBD2 (7 bases). The germline gives CDR1 DFQATT, CDR2 SNEGSKA (reference sequence). There are 14 residues in the CDR3. Deletions cut 6 bases from V and 4 bases from J, with 18 bases between. This CDR3 reads CSAPEPGGVETQYF. The CDR3 region has the DNA TGCAGTGCCCCAGAGCCGGGGGGCGTAGAGACCCAGTACTTC.

The chain combines TRBV28 with TRBJ2-7; no reliable D call. CDR1 is MDHEN and CDR2 is SYDVKM in the germline V gene. The CDR3 totals 13 residues. Trimming removed 6 bases from V and 4 bases from J, with 13 bases in between. The CDR3 sequence is CASRGLAQYEQYF. The CDR3, as DNA: TGTGCCAGCAGAGGTTTAGCCCAATACGAGCAGTACTTC.

The V gene is TRBV7-2, the J gene TRBJ2-7; 9 bases line up with TRBD1. V shed 7 bases and J 0 bases; nucleotides not matched to a gene: 7. The CDR3 is 15 amino acids. CDR1 and CDR2 from the germline V gene are SGHTA and FQGNSA. CDR3 amino acids: CASTLDRGNSYEQYF. The CDR3 DNA follows: TGTGCCAGCACCCTAGACAGGGGGAACTCCTACGAGCAGTACTTC.

This clonotype was seen at least ten times. V is TRBV7-2 and J is TRBJ2-5; D unresolved. Trimming took off 1 base at V and 3 bases at J, with 9 bases between the two ends. CDR3 length: 14 residues. CDR1 is SGHTA, CDR2 FQGNSA, per germline. CDR3 in amino acids: CASSLVSREETQYF. In DNA, the CDR3 is TGTGCCAGCAGCTTAGTCTCCCGGGAAGAGACCCAGTACTTC. Full variable domain (remainder filled in from reference TRBV7-2 and TRBJ2-5): GAGVSQSPSNKVTEKGKDVELRCDPISGHTALYWYRQSLGQGLEFLIYFQGNSAPDKSGLPSDRFSAERTGGSVSTLTIQRTQQEDSAVYLCASSLVSREETQYFGPGTRLLVL.

This clonotype occurred a few times. This chain connects TRBV7-9 to TRBJ2-6; 11 bases are a match to TRBD1. The V gene end was trimmed by 4 bases and the J gene end by 1 base; junction bases not matched to a gene: 3. The length of the CDR3 is 17 residues. CDR1 and CDR2 from the germline V gene are SEHNR and FQNEAQ (reference sequence). As DNA, the CDR3 is TGTGCCAGCAGCTGGGGACAGGGGGGATCTGGGGCCAACGTCCTGACTTTC. It encodes CASSWGQGGSGANVLTF.

This clonotype was seen a handful of times. The chain carries TRBV6-2 or TRBV6-3 and TRBJ1-1, with D possibly TRBD1 on 6 matching bases. The CDR3 has 15 amino acids. The germline V and J ends were trimmed by 2 bases and 0 bases, with 10 bases remaining between them. Germline CDR1 MNHEY, CDR2 SVGEGT. This CDR3 is CASSYRRDMNTEAFF. The CDR3 DNA reads as TGTGCCAGCAGTTACCGGCGGGACATGAACACTGAAGCTTTCTTT.

The genes are TRBV5-1 and TRBJ2-3; a possible D gene is TRBD1 (5 bases). The V and J ends lost 6 bases and 3 bases respectively, with 11 bases between them. Per the germline V gene, CDR1 is SGHRS and CDR2 is YFSETQ. The CDR3 runs 13 residues. For the CDR3, the DNA is TGCGCCAGCAACCTCCAGGGTACAGATACGCAGTATTTT. It translates to CASNLQGTDTQYF.

This chain links TRBV12-3 or TRBV12-4 with TRBJ2-6; D remains unclear. Trimming stripped 6 bases from V and 0 bases from J, with 6 bases between. The CDR3 totals 14 residues. CDR3 protein: CASRFSSGANVLTF. In DNA, the CDR3 is TGTGCCAGCAGATTCTCCTCTGGGGCCAACGTCCTGACTTTC.

The chain is built from TRBV20-1 and TRBJ2-1; TRBD1 agrees at 7 bases. Germline trimming cut 6 bases from V and 7 bases from J; bases unmatched to any gene: 6. CDR3 length: 12 residues. Germline CDR1 DFQATT, CDR2 SNEGSKA (reference sequence). The CDR3 DNA follows: TGCAGTGCCATCAGACAGGGAAATGAGCAGTTCTTC. It specifies CSAIRQGNEQFF.